This T cell receptor (beta chain) was sequenced for a study of T cells in Graves' hyperthyroidism and ophthalmopathy. Overall study findings and caveats: Blood also contained most expanded thyroid clonotypes above 0.001. Ophthalmopathy was identified by the model a median approximately 6.9 months ahead of onset.

RNA transcripts yielded amplified TCR beta CDR3 regions. HTBI primers were the set used in a first-round RT-PCR of the TCR CDR3. TCRdb redid the calling of the multiplex PCR reads with MiXCR, one entry per CDR3 protein. The sample lists 560,000 or so distinct CDR3 sequences; around 45% were seen once. Points on this clonotype: Its antigen remains unidentified.

The hyperthyroidism patients had all been newly diagnosed, and their disease duration was under 2 months. Their ages ranged from 18 to 65 years. CDR3 length: 14 residues. Trimming pared 2 bases from V and 4 bases from J, leaving 11 bases between. The germline CDR1 and CDR2 sequences are SGHAT and FQDESV (reference sequence). The chain combines TRBV11-1 with TRBJ1-2; D remains ambiguous. The sequence derives from a woman between 18 and 29 years old with Graves' hyperthyroidism. The sample was peripheral blood or thyroid tissue (not recorded which). CDR3 nucleotides: TGTGCCAGCAGCTTATTTTCGGGAAGCTATGGCTACACCTTC. Protein: CASSLFSGSYGYTF. Filled out from reference TRBV11-1 and TRBJ1-2, the complete variable domain reads EAEVAQSPRYKITEKSQAVAFWCDPISGHATLYWYRQILGQGPELLVQFQDESVVDDSQLPKDRFSAERLKGVDSTLKIQPAELGDSAMYLCASSLFSGSYGYTFGSGTRLTVV.